Listed below are T cell receptor beta chains from one sample, sequenced in a study of blood T cell repertoires in COVID-19. Profiling relied on immunoSEQ multiplex PCR, and the TCRdb table lists in-frame clones only, not all of them. The sample holds roughly 220,000 clones, roughly nine tenths seen once. Sequenced sample: PBMCs or T cells enriched from blood (not recorded which). The source of these receptors is a woman under 30 in a cohort exposed to, infected with or recovered from COVID-19 (not recorded which). CDR3s include the opening cysteine and the closing phenylalanine or tryptophan. The D gene is left open where the match is weak. The listing skips clone size in some rows; elsewhere it reads once, few, many or a size class.

v_gene	j_gene	abundance	d_gene	CDR3nt	CDR3aa
TRBV5-8	TRBJ1-5	.	.	TGTGCCAGCACAACTCCGCCGAGAAAGTTTAATCAGCCCCAGCATTTT	CASTTPPRKFNQPQHF
TRBV7-2	TRBJ2-2	once	.	TGTGCCAGCAGCTACACTCGCGGGGCGGAGTCCGGGGAGCTGTTTTTT	CASSYTRGAESGELFF
TRBV10-3	TRBJ2-3	.	TRBD2	TGTGCCATCAGCAGGACTAGCGGGGGGAGTTTCACAGATACGCAGTATTTT	CAISRTSGGSFTDTQYF
TRBV12-5	TRBJ2-7	once	TRBD2	TGTGCTAGTGGTTTGGTCCTAGCGGAGCCCTACGAGCAGTACTTC	CASGLVLAEPYEQYF
TRBV13	TRBJ1-2	.	TRBD1	TGTGCCAGCAGCTTAGGGACAGGGATCTATGGCTACACCTTC	CASSLGTGIYGYTF
TRBV27	TRBJ1-6	.	.	TGTGCCAGCAGTTTGAGTTCCGAAAGCTCCTATAATTCACCCCTCCACTTT	CASSLSSESSYNSPLHF
TRBV3-1/TRBV3-2	TRBJ1-6	.	.	TGTGCCAGCAGCCAAACCACTGGCGGCTCACCCCTCCACTTT	CASSQTTGGSPLHF
TRBV6-5	TRBJ2-2	.	.	TGTGCCAGCAGTTACGCGGGGCAGACGAACACCGGGGAGCTGTTTTTT	CASSYAGQTNTGELFF
TRBV10-2	TRBJ2-3	.	.	TGCGCCAGCAGTGATTCCCGGACTACGTACTTGAGGGCGCAGTATTTT	CASSDSRTTYLRAQYF
TRBV11-2	TRBJ2-2	.	.	TGTGCCAGCAGCTCGGGTTCACAGAACACCGGGGAGCTGTTTTTT	CASSSGSQNTGELFF
TRBV6-4	TRBJ2-7	.	.	TGTGCCAGCAGGCGGGGCCGGGCCTACGAGCAGTACTTC	CASRRGRAYEQYF
TRBV7-3	TRBJ2-3	once	TRBD2	TGTGCCAGCAGCTTAGGGGCTAGCGGGGAAGCAGATACGCAGTATTTT	CASSLGASGEADTQYF
TRBV9	TRBJ2-2	.	TRBD2	TGTGCCAGCAGCGTAGATTCTAGCGGGGGAACCACCGGGGAGCTGTTTTTT	CASSVDSSGGTTGELFF
TRBV5-1	TRBJ1-1	.	.	TGCGCCAGCAGCTTGGCGACAGGGAACACTGAAGCTTTCTTT	CASSLATGNTEAFF
TRBV4-2	TRBJ1-2	.	TRBD1	TGTGCCAGCAGCCAGGACAGGGGACTCTCCCGTAGCTACACCTTC	CASSQDRGLSRSYTF
TRBV19	TRBJ2-7	.	.	TGTGCCAGTAGCAACAGCCGGGACTCCTTCTACGAGCAGTACTTC	CASSNSRDSFYEQYF
TRBV27	TRBJ1-5	.	.	TGTGCCAGCAGTTTATTGGCAGATCAGCCCCAGCATTTT	CASSLLADQPQHF